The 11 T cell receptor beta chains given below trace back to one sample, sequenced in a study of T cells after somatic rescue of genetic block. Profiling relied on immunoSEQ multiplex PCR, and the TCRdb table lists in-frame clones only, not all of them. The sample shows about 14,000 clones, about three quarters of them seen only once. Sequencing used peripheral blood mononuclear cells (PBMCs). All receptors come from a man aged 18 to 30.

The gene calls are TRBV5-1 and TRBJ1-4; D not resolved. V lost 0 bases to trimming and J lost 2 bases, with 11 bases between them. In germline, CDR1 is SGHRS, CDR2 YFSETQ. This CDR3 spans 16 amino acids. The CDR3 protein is CASSLGGIKTNEKLFF. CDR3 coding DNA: TGCGCCAGCAGCTTGGGAGGGATTAAGACTAATGAAAAACTGTTTTTT.

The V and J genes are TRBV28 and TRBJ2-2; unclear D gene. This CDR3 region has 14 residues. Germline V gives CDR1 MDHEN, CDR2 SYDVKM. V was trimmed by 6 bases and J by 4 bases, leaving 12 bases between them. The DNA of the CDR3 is TGTGCCAGCAGACTCATGCCGGCCACCGGGGAGCTGTTTTTT. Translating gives CASRLMPATGELFF.

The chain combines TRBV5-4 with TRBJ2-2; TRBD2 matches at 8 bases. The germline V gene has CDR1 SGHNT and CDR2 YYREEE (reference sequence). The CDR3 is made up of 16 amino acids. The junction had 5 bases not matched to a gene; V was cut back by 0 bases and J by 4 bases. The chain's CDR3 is CASSLAPGGPTGELFF. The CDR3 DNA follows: TGTGCCAGCAGCTTGGCGCCGGGAGGGCCCACCGGGGAGCTGTTTTTT.

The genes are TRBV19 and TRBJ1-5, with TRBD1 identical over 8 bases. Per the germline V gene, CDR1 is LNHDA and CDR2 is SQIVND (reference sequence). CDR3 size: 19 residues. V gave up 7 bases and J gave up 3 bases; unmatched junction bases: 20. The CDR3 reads CASKLGQGKLGGHNQPQHF. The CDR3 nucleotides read TGTGCCAGTAAACTCGGACAGGGAAAACTGGGTGGCCACAATCAGCCCCAGCATTTT.

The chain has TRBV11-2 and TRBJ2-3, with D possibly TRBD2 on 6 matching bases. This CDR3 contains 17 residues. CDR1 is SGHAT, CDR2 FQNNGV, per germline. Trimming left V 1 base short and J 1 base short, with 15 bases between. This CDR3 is CASSLAISGGGTDTQYF. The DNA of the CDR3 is TGTGCCAGCAGCTTAGCCATTTCCGGGGGAGGCACAGATACGCAGTATTTT.

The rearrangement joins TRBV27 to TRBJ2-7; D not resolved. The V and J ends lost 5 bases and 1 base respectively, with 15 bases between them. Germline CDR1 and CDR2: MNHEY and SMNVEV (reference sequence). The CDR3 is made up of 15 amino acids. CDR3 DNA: TGTGCCAGCAGTGCGGACGTCGGCCGGTCCTACGAGCAGTACTTC. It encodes CASSADVGRSYEQYF.

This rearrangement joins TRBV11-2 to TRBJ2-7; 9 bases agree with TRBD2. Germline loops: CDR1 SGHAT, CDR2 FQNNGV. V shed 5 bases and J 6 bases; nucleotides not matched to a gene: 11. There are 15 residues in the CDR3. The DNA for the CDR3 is TGTGCCAGCAGCCACGGAGTAGCGGGAGTTCTCGAGCAGTACTTC. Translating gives CASSHGVAGVLEQYF.

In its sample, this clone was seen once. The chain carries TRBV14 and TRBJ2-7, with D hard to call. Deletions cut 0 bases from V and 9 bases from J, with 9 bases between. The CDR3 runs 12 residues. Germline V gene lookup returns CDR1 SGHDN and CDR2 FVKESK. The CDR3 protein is CASSQDRARQYF. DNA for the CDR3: TGTGCCAGCAGCCAAGATAGGGCGCGGCAGTACTTC.

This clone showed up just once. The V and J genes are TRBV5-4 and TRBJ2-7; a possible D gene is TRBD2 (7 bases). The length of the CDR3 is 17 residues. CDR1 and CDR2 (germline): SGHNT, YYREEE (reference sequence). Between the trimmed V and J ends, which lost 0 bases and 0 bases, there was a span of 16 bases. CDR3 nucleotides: TGTGCCAGCAGCTTGGGTCTCAGAGGGGGGGACTCCTACGAGCAGTACTTC. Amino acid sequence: CASSLGLRGGDSYEQYF. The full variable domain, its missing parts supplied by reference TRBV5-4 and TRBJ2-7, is ETGVTQSPTHLIKTRGQQVTLRCSSQSGHNTVSWYQQALGQGPQFIFQYYREEENGRGNFPPRFSGLQFPNYSSELNVNALELDDSALYLCASSLGLRGGDSYEQYFGPGTRLTVT.

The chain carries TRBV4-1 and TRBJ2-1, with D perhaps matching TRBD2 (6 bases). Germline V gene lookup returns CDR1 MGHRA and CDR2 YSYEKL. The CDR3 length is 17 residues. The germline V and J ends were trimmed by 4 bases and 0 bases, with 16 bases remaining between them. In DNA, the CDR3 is TGCGCCAGCAGCCTTCTCCCCGGGACTGGCTCCTACAATGAGCAGTTCTTC. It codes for CASSLLPGTGSYNEQFF.

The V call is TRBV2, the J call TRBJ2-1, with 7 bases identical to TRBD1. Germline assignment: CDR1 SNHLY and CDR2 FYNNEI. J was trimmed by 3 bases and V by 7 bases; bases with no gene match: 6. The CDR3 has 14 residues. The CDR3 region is CASITGVGYNEQFF. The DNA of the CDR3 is TGTGCCAGCATTACAGGGGTTGGCTACAATGAGCAGTTCTTC.